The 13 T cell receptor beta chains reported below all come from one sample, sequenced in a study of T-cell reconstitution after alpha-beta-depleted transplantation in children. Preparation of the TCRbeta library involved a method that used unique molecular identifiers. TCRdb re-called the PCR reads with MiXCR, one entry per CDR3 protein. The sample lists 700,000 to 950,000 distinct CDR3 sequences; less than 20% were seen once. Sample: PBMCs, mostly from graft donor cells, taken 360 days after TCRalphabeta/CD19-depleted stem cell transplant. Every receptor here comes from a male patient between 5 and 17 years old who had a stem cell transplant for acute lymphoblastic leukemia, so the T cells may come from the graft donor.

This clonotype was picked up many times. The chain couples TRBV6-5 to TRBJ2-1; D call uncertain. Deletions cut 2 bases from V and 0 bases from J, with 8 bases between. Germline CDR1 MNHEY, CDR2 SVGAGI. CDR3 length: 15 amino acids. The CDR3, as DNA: TGTGCCAGCAGTTACCGACTCAGCTCCTACAATGAGCAGTTCTTC. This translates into CASSYRLSSYNEQFF.

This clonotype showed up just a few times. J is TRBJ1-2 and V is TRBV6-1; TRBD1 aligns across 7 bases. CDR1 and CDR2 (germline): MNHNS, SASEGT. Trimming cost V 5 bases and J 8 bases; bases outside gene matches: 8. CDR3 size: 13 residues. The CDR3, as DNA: TGTGCCAGCAGTAAACAGGGGAAGCGCGGCTACACCTTC. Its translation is CASSKQGKRGYTF.

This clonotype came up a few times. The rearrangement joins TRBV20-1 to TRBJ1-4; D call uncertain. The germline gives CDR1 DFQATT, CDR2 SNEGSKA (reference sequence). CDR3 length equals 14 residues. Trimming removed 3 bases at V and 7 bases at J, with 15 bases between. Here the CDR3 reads CSARAGTGGEKLFF. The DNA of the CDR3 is TGCAGTGCTAGGGCAGGAACTGGTGGTGAAAAACTGTTTTTT.

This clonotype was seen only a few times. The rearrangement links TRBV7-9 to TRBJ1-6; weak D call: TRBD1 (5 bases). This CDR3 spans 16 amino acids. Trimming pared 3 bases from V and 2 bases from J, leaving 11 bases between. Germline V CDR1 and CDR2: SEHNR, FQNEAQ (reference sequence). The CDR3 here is CASSFGGTAYNSPLHF. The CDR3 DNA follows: TGTGCCAGCAGCTTTGGAGGGACGGCCTATAATTCACCCCTCCACTTT.

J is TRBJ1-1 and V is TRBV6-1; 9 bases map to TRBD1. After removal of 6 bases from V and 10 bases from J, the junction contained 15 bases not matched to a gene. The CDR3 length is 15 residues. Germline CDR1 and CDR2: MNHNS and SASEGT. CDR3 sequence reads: CASRRGQGWGSGAFF. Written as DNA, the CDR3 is TGTGCCAGCAGACGGGGACAGGGATGGGGGTCGGGAGCTTTCTTT.

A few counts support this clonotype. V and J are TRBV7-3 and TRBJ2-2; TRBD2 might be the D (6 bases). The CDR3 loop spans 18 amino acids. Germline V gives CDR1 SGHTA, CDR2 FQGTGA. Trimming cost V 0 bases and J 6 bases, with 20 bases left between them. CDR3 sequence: CASSLTGAGYRLPGELFF. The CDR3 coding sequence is TGTGCCAGCAGCTTAACGGGCGCGGGGTACCGTCTCCCCGGGGAGCTGTTTTTT.

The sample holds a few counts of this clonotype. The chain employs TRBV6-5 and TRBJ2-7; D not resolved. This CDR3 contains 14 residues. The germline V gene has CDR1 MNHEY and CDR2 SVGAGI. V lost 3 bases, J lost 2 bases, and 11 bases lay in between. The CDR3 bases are TGTGCCAGCAGTTATTGGGATAGCACCTACGAGCAGTACTTC. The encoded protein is CASSYWDSTYEQYF.

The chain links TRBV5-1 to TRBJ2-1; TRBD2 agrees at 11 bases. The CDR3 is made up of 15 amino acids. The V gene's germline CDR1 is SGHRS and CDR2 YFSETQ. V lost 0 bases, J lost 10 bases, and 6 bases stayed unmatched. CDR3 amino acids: CASSLAASGRSEQFF. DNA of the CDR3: TGCGCCAGCAGCTTGGCGGCTAGCGGGAGGTCCGAGCAGTTCTTC.

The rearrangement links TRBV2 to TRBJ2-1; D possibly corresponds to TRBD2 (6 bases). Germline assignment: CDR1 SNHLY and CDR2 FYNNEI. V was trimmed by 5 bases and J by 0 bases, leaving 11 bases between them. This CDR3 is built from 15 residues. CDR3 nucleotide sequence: TGTGCCAGCAGTTTAGCGGTCGACTCCTACAATGAGCAGTTCTTC. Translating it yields CASSLAVDSYNEQFF.

CDR3 DNA: TGCGCCAGCAGCTTGTTCGCCTCCATCCGCACAGATACGCAGTATTTT. Protein sequence: CASSLFASIRTDTQYF. The V and J genes are TRBV5-1 and TRBJ2-3; D is ambiguous. V was shortened by 1 base and J by 1 base, with 13 bases between the two germline ends. The CDR3 is made up of 16 amino acids. Germline lookup yields CDR1 SGHRS and CDR2 YFSETQ.

The CDR3 sequence: CASSYGERDIQYF. The CDR3 DNA reads TGTGCCAGCAGTTACGGGGAACGGGACATTCAGTACTTC. The gene calls are TRBV6-5 and TRBJ2-4; D is undetermined. Germline CDR1 reads MNHEY; CDR2 reads SVGAGI. The CDR3 runs 13 residues. V gave up 2 bases and J gave up 8 bases, with 10 bases separating them.

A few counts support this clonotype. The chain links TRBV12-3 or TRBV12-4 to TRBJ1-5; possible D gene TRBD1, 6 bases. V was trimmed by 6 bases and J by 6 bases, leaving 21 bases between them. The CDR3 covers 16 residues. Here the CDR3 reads CASRPPPGDWTQPQHF. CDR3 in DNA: TGTGCCAGCAGACCACCTCCAGGGGATTGGACTCAGCCCCAGCATTTT.

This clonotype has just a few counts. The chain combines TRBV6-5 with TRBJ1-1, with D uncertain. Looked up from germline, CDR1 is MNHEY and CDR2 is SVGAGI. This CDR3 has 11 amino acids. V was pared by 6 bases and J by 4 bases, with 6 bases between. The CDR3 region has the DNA TGTGCCAGCAGACAGACCACTGAAGCTTTCTTT. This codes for CASRQTTEAFF.